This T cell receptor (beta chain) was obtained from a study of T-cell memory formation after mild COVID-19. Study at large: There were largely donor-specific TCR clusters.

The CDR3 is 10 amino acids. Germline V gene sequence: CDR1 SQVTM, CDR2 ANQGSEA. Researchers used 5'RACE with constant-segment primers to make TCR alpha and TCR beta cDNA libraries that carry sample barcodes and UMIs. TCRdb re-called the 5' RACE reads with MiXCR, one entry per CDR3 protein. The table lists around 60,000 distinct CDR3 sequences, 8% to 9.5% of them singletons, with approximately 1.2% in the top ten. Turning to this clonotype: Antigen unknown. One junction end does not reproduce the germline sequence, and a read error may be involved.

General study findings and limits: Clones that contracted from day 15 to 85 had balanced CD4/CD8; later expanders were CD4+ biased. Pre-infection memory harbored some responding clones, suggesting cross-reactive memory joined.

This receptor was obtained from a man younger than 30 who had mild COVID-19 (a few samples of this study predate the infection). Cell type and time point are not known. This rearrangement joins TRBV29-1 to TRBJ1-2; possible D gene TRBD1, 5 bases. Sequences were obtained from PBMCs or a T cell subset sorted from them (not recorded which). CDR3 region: CSVDVSGAAF. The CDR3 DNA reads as TGCAGCGTTGATGTCTCCGGGGCCGCATTC.